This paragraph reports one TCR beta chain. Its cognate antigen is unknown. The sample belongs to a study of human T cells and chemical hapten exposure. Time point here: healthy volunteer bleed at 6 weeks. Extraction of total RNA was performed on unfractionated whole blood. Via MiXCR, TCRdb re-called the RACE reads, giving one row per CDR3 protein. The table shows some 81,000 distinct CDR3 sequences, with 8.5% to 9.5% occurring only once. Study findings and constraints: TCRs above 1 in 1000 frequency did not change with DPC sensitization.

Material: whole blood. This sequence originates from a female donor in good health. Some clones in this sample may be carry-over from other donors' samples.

For the CDR3, the DNA is TGTGCCAGCTCACGACCAGGACAGAACACCGGGGAGCTGTTTTTT. Protein sequence: CASSRPGQNTGELFF. The chain has TRBV18 and TRBJ2-2; TRBD1 is a possible D gene (5 bases). V lost 4 bases and J 1 base, leaving 10 bases between the germline ends. The germline V gene encodes CDR1 KGHSH and CDR2 LQKENI. CDR3 length: 15 residues.